The 6 T cell receptor beta chains presented below share a single source sample, sequenced in a study of blood T cells in healthy people across ages. Together with a sample-barcoded 5' primer, a J-beta primer mix was included in a second PCR lasting 7 to 11 cycles. MiXCR, run by TCRdb on the 5' RACE reads, gives a single entry per CDR3 protein. The sample includes hundreds of thousands of distinct CDR3 sequences, more than 40% of them seen just once. Input material: blood. These receptors were taken from a man in his 60s in good health.

This clonotype showed up just a few times. The chain employs TRBV20-1 and TRBJ1-2, with 7 bases that match TRBD1. V shed 3 bases, J shed 8 bases, and the junction held 12 bases outside the gene matches. CDR3 length: 14 residues. Germline values: CDR1 DFQATT, CDR2 SNEGSKA (reference sequence). In nucleotides, the CDR3 is TGCAGTGCTAGGGAAGAGGGAGGGGGCTGGGGCTACACCTTC. Encoded protein: CSAREEGGGWGYTF.

This clonotype appeared a few times. This rearrangement joins TRBV7-9 to TRBJ2-4, with D possibly matching TRBD1 (5 bases). CDR1 and CDR2 (germline): SEHNR, FQNEAQ (reference sequence). The V end lost 1 base, the J end lost 3 bases, and 16 bases lay between the germline ends. The CDR3 is made up of 17 amino acids. The CDR3 DNA follows: TGTGCCAGCAGCTTAGGCCTGACAGATTGGGTCAAAAACATTCAGTACTTC. This sequence encodes CASSLGLTDWVKNIQYF.

The V gene is TRBV11-2, the J gene TRBJ2-7; D is perhaps TRBD2 (7 bases). Per the germline V gene, CDR1 is SGHAT and CDR2 is FQNNGV. This CDR3 region has 18 residues. V was shortened by 3 bases and J by 0 bases, with 21 bases between the two germline ends. The CDR3 sequence: CASSFSGRGLTFSYEQYF. The CDR3, as DNA: TGTGCCAGCAGCTTTTCCGGGCGGGGGCTAACTTTCTCCTACGAGCAGTACTTC.

This clonotype was found a few times. The J gene is TRBJ2-7, the V gene TRBV6-1, with 9 bases that match TRBD1. The V gene's germline CDR1 is MNHNS and CDR2 SASEGT. This CDR3 region has 14 residues. V lost 5 bases and J lost 3; bases outside the gene matches: 5. CDR3 DNA: TGTGCCAGCAGTATCGGGGACAGGGTCTACGAGCAGTACTTC. Translating gives CASSIGDRVYEQYF.

The chain links TRBV28 to TRBJ2-1, with 8 nucleotides matching TRBD1. The CDR3 runs 16 residues. CDR1 MDHEN and CDR2 SYDVKM come from the germline V gene. V trimming: 5 bases; J trimming: 7 bases; junction bases outside the gene matches: 13. This CDR3 reads CASSPRTGFLRNEQFF. Here the CDR3 DNA reads TGTGCCAGCAGTCCCCGGACAGGGTTCCTGCGAAATGAGCAGTTCTTC.

This sequence joins TRBV5-1 and TRBJ1-2; D gene unclear. This CDR3 is 12 amino acids long. In germline, CDR1 is SGHRS, CDR2 YFSETQ. Trimming stripped 4 bases from V and 6 bases from J, with 10 bases between. CDR3 sequence reads: CASSMEEDGYTF. Here the CDR3 DNA reads TGCGCCAGCAGCATGGAAGAGGATGGCTACACCTTC.